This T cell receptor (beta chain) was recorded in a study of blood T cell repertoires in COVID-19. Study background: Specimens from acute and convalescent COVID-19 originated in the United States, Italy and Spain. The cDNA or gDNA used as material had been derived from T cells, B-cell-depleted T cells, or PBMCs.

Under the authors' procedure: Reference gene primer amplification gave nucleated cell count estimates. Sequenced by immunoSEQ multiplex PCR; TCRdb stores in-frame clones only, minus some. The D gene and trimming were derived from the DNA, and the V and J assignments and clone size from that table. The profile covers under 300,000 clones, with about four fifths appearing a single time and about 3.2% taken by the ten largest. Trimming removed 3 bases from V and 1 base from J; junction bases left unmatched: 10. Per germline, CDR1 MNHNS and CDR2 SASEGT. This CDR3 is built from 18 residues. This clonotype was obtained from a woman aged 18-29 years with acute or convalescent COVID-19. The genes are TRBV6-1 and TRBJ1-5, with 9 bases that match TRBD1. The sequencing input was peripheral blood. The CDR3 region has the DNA TGTGCCAGCAGTGATAGGGACAGGGTCGTCGAGAGCAATCAGCCCCAGCATTTT. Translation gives CASSDRDRVVESNQPQHF.